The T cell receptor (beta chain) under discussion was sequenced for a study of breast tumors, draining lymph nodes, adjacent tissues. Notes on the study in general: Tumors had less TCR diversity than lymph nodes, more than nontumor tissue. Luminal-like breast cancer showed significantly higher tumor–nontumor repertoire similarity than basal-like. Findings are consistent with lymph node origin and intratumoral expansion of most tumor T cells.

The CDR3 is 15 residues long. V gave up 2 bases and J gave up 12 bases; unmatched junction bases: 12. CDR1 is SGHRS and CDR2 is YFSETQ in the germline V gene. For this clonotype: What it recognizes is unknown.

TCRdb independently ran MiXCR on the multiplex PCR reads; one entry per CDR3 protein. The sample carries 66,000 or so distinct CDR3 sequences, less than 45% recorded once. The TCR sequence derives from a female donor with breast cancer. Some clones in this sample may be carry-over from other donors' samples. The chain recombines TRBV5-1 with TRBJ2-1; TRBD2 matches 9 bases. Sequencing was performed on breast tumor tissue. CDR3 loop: CASSLPSGATDTQFF. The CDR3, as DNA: TGCGCCAGCAGCTTACCTAGCGGGGCCACAGATACGCAGTTCTTC.